This TCR beta chain was recorded in a study of blood T cell repertoires in COVID-19 (dated by TCRdb to 2018 to 2020). Study-wide context: Samples from collaborators originated in the United States, Italy and Spain and spanned both the acute and convalescent phases of COVID-19. The prospective study material was composed of cDNA or gDNA derived from T cells, B-cell-depleted T cells, or PBMCs. Subjects who had been exposed to COVID-19, were actively infected with it, or had recovered from it provided the deeply sampled blood TCRbeta repertoires that made up the dataset. A freely available public database, intended as a resource for researchers studying the immune response to SARS-CoV-2, is where the repertoires were released. Samples were obtained from the ongoing ImmuneRACE study (first 160 participants) and from some 1,300 subjects provided by 6 global collaborators. Sample metadata almost always included a de-identified subject ID, COVID-19 status, age in years and sex. HLA class I and class II types, where available, came from metadata supplied by the sample provider rather than from assay-based typing.

TCRbeta CDR3 regions were amplified from genomic DNA using the immunoSEQ Assay, a bias-controlled multiplex PCR. The original pipeline was this. Within the assay, amplification of reference gene primers was used to estimate how many nucleated cells each sample contained. To quantify the absolute abundance of each unique TCRbeta CDR3 rearrangement, sequence reads were collapsed and filtered. For each sample, productive Simpson clonality was calculated as the square root of Simpson's diversity index across productive rearrangements. TCRdb took this table from immuneACCESS and kept in-frame rearrangements with V and J called. Such tables lack part of the clones; where checked against another copy, unresolved V genes explain under half of the gap, and the rest is unexplained. V and J calls and clone size come straight from that table; D and trimming were deduced from the DNA. This sample has 200,000 to 250,000 clones in its table, and about 91% of those were observed once. The top ten clonotypes cover more than 1.4% of the sample.

With respect to this clone: What this receptor recognizes is not known. No base quality values were provided; no much bigger clone lies one nucleotide off.

Collaborating institutions collected whole blood in K2EDTA tubes following their own protocols. Collaborator samples were shipped for TCRbeta analysis as frozen whole blood, isolated PBMCs, or DNA extracted from either sample type. The paper's findings and limits, for the study overall: The quantity of clinical and demographic metadata differed by source and by participant and was supplied without curation.

The specimen sequenced was peripheral blood. This sequence originates from a young man with active or convalescent COVID-19.

The sequence in DNA is TGTGCCAGCACCGCGCCGAGGGGGCGGCAGACCCAGTACTTC. It codes for CASTAPRGRQTQYF. Here the chain combines TRBV28 and TRBJ2-5; the central 7 bases match TRBD1. The CDR3, cysteine through phenylalanine, is 14 amino acids long. CDR3 DNA only is kept here, 42 bases in frame from base 1. CDR1 and CDR2, looked up from the germline V gene, are MDHEN and SYDVKM. V is trimmed back by 7 bases and J by 6 bases, and the junction contains 11 bases that no gene match accounts for.